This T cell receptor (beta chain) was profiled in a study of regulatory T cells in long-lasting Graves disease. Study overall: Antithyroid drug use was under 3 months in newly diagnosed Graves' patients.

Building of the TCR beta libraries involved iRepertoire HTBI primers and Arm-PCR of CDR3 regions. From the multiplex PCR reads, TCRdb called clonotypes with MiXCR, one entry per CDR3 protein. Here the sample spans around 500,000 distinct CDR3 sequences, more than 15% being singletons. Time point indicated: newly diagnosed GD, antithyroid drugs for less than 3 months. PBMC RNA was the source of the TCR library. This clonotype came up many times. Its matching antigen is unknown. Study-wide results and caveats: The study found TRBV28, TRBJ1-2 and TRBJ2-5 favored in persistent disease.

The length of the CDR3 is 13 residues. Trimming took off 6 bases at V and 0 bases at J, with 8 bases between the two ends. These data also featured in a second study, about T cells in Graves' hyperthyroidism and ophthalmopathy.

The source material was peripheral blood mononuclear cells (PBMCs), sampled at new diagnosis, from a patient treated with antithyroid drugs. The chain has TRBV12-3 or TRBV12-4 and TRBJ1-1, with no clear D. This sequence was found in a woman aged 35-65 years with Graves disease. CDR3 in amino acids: CASRFDLNTEAFF. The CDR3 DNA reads TGTGCCAGCAGGTTTGACCTGAACACTGAAGCTTTCTTT.